The sequence of this TCR beta chain was determined in a study of Graves' ophthalmopathy and Graves' hyperthyroidism. In its sample, this clonotype was seen many times. Its antigen is still unknown. As the template, RNA transcripts were used to amplify TCR beta CDR3 regions. HTBI-primed first-round RT-PCR preceded second-round multiplex PCR. TCRdb reprocessed the multiplex PCR reads via MiXCR and lists one record per CDR3 protein. Of 300,000 to 400,000 distinct CDR3 sequences listed, roughly 16% were seen once; the top ten hold approximately 13%. Exclusion criteria comprised other autoimmune diseases, uncontrolled infections, pregnancy or lactation in patients. It was from 8.5 to 10 ml of fresh peripheral blood that the PBMCs came. Study-level findings and limits: Its predictions of ophthalmopathy progression gave the model approximately 65% sensitivity and about 72% specificity. Among thyroid clonotypes expanded above 0.001 frequency, most also appeared in blood.

CDR1 and CDR2 from the germline V gene are LNHDA and SQIVND (reference sequence). V was pared by 5 bases and J by 9 bases, with 10 bases between. The CDR3 runs 11 residues. The source is an adult man with Graves' ophthalmopathy. Sequences were obtained from peripheral blood. J is TRBJ1-2 and V is TRBV19; maybe TRBD1 (6 bases). The CDR3 coding sequence is TGTGCCAGTAGTCAGGGGTTCAGCTACACCTTC. Its translation: CASSQGFSYTF.